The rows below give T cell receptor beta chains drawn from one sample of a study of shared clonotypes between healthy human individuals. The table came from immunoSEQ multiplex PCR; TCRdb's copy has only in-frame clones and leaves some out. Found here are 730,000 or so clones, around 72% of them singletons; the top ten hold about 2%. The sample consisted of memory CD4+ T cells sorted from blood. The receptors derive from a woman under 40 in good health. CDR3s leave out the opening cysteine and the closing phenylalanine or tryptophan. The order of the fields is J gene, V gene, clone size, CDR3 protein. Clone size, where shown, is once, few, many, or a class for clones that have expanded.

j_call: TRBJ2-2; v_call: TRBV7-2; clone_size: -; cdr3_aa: ASSFLSLWGASTGELF
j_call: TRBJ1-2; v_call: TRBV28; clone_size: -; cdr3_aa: ASSRQDYGYT
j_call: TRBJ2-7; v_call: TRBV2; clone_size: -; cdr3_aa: ASAEERPYEQY
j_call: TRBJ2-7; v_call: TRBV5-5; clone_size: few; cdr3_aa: ASSFIAGGNYEQY
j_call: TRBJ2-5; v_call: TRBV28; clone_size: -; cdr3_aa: ASNGQGETQY
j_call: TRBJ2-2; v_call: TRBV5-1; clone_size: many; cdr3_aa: ASSWGTATGELF
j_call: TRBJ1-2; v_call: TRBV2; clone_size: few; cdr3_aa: ASAGDESYGYT
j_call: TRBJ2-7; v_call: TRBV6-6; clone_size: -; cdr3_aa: ASRPGQGSYEQY
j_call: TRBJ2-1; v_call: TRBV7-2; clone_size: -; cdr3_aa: ASSLNALLGNEQF
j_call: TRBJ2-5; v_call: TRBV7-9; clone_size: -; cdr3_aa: ASSLAGETQY
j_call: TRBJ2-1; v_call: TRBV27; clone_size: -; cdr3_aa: ASSLRPAGVRYNEQF
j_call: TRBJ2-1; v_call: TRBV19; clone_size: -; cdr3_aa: ASSMLPGLAAPEQF
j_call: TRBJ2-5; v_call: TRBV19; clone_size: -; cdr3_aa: ASSTGEGVETQY
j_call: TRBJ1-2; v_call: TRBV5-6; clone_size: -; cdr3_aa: ASSFRAGNGYT
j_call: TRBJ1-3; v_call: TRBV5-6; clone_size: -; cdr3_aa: ASSLIGLGTGNTIY
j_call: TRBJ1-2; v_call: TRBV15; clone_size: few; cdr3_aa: ATSRDRGSGYT
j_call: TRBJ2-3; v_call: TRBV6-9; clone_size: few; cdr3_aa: ASLSDTQY
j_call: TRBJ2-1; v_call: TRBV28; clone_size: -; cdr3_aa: ASSLWRVEQF
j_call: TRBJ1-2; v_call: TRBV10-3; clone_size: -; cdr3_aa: AISAQVWGYT
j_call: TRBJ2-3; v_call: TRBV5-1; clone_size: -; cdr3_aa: ASSQGGLFTDTQY